This T cell receptor beta chain originates from a study of CXCR3-negative and CXCR3-positive naive CD8 T cells. At the level of the study: Collectively, the libraries yielded 110 million to 150 million TRB reads in total, at about 1.5 +/- 0.3 million per library. Broader study findings: Naive CXCR3-positive and CXCR3-negative cells shared similar TRBV-TRBJ usage, unlike memory cells. CXCR3-positive naive cells had TRB CDR3s that were more hydrophobic than CXCR3-negative naive cells had. Diversity ran similarly high across both naive subsets but far lower in memory CD8+ cells. TCR strength was inferred from TRB CDR3 properties, while surface CD5 was comparable between naive subsets.

To note about this clonotype: The target antigen is unknown.

The CDR3 covers 16 residues. CDR1 and CDR2 (germline): LGHNA, YNFKEQ. The TRB cDNA libraries were prepared by 5' RACE with UMI labels. For each CDR3 protein, TCRdb gives one entry from its re-call of the 5' RACE reads, without DNA. The sample is made up of 130,000 to 150,000 distinct CDR3 sequences, and the top ten hold roughly 0.28% of it. The sequenced sample consisted of naive CXCR3+ CD8+ T cells from blood. Subset noted: CD45RO-CCR7+CD27+CD95- naive CD8+ T cells expressing CXCR3 (TNR3+). The gene calls are TRBV4-2 and TRBJ1-1. The source is a human donor in good health. Some clones in this sample may be carry-over from other donors' samples. This CDR3 is CASSPHLGGENTEAFF.